These 25 T cell receptor beta chains were all obtained from the same sample, sequenced in a study of PD-1 blockade in classical Hodgkin lymphoma. Clones were read by immunoSEQ multiplex PCR, and TCRdb kept only the in-frame ones, dropping some. The table has some 46,000 clones, roughly 80% seen once. Every patient was affected by relapse after autologous stem cell transplantation, while exposure to brentuximab vedotin was not uniform. The sample in question was peripheral blood mononuclear cells (PBMCs), obtained before the second cycle of nivolumab. The receptors originated from a human donor with classical Hodgkin lymphoma.

V is TRBV11-1 and J is TRBJ2-7; TRBD2 aligns across 8 bases. CDR3 length: 14 residues. V lost 5 bases to trimming and J lost 2 bases; unmatched junction nucleotides: 5. Per the germline V gene, CDR1 is SGHAT and CDR2 is FQDESV (reference sequence). In nucleotides, the CDR3 is TGTGCCAGCAGCCCCAGCGGGGGCCCCTACGAGCAGTACTTC. Residues: CASSPSGGPYEQYF.

This clone was recorded once. The rearrangement uses TRBV5-6 and TRBJ2-2; 7 bases fit TRBD2. The CDR3 consists of 14 residues. Per the germline V gene, CDR1 is SGHDT and CDR2 is YYEEEE. V gave up 7 bases and J gave up 4 bases; unmatched junction bases: 7. CDR3 in amino acids: CASQWRESTGELFF. As DNA, the CDR3 is TGTGCCAGCCAGTGGCGGGAGAGCACCGGGGAGCTGTTTTTT.

This chain uses TRBV7-9 with TRBJ2-1, with no clear D. There are 10 residues in the CDR3. V lost 8 bases and J lost 5, with 4 bases in between. From germline, CDR1 is SEHNR and CDR2 FQNEAQ (reference sequence). CDR3 nucleotides: TGTGCCAGCGGGAACAATGAGCAGTTCTTC. Its protein is CASGNNEQFF.

The chain couples TRBV19 to TRBJ2-3; D not resolved. The germline V gene has CDR1 LNHDA and CDR2 SQIVND (reference sequence). The length of the CDR3 is 12 residues. V lost 3 bases to trimming and J lost 4 bases, with 5 bases between them. CDR3 coding DNA: TGTGCCAGTAGTATCTGGGCAGATACGCAGTATTTT. It codes for CASSIWADTQYF.

The rearrangement uses TRBV6-5 and TRBJ1-2; D perhaps matches TRBD1 (5 bases). V dropped 0 bases and J dropped 7 bases, with 12 bases sitting between them. The CDR3 loop spans 14 amino acids. Germline CDR1 and CDR2: MNHEY and SVGAGI. The CDR3 here is CASSYSPWDGGYTF. CDR3 nucleotides: TGTGCCAGCAGTTACTCCCCATGGGACGGTGGCTACACCTTC.

In regard to this clone: Distinct nucleotide sequences in the sample also encode this CDR3. This sequence joins TRBV6-5 and TRBJ1-4; D is unresolved. The V end was cut by 3 bases, the J end by 8 bases, with 13 bases between. Per germline, CDR1 MNHEY and CDR2 SVGAGI. The CDR3 loop spans 14 amino acids. CDR3 in DNA: TGTGCCAGCAGTTATTCACGGGGAGGGGAAAAACTGTTTTTT. Its protein is CASSYSRGGEKLFF.

This clone was recorded only once. The CDR3 region is CASRRDTYNSPLHF. For the CDR3, the DNA is TGTGCCAGCCGGAGGGACACCTATAATTCACCCCTCCACTTT. The V gene is TRBV6-1, the J gene TRBJ1-6; tentative D call: TRBD1 (6 bases). V was pared by 8 bases and J by 2 bases, with 10 bases between. The CDR3 is 14 amino acids. CDR1 MNHNS and CDR2 SASEGT come from the germline V gene.

V usage is TRBV5-4 and J usage is TRBJ2-7, with TRBD1 as a possible D gene (5 bases). The CDR3 covers 16 residues. With 3 bases removed from V and 5 bases from J, the gap between germline ends came to 21 bases. Germline values: CDR1 SGHNT, CDR2 YYREEE (reference sequence). CDR3: CASSWGGGPKADEQYF. CDR3 nucleotides: TGTGCCAGCAGCTGGGGCGGCGGCCCAAAGGCGGACGAGCAGTACTTC. Based on the CDR3 plus reference TRBV5-4 and TRBJ2-7, the full variable domain is ETGVTQSPTHLIKTRGQQVTLRCSSQSGHNTVSWYQQALGQGPQFIFQYYREEENGRGNFPPRFSGLQFPNYSSELNVNALELDDSALYLCASSWGGGPKADEQYFGPGTRLTVT.

This sequence joins TRBV7-9 and TRBJ1-5; perhaps TRBD1 as D (6 bases). The CDR3 is made up of 14 amino acids. Between the trimmed V and J ends, which lost 5 bases and 3 bases, there was a span of 11 bases. Germline values: CDR1 SEHNR, CDR2 FQNEAQ (reference sequence). The CDR3 DNA sequence: TGTGCCAGCAGCCCCTGGACAGCCAATCAGCCCCAGCATTTT. Translation gives CASSPWTANQPQHF. Full variable domain (missing parts from reference TRBV7-9 and TRBJ1-5): DTGVSQNPRHKITKRGQNVTFRCDPISEHNRLYWYRQTLGQGPEFLTYFQNEAQLEKSRLLSDRFSAERPKGSFSTLEIQRTEQGDSAMYLCASSPWTANQPQHFGDGTRLSIL.

This rearrangement joins TRBV27 to TRBJ2-4; D gene uncertain. The germline V gene encodes CDR1 MNHEY and CDR2 SMNVEV (reference sequence). This CDR3 region has 15 residues. V gave up 4 bases and J gave up 8 bases, with 18 bases separating them. The CDR3 nucleotides read TGTGCCAGCAGTTCACGACGGCCCCCTGGGGACATTCAGTACTTC. It translates to CASSSRRPPGDIQYF.

The chain is built from TRBV19 and TRBJ2-1, with 8 bases identical to TRBD2. Trimming took 5 bases from V and 8 from J; bases not matched to a gene: 8. Germline loops: CDR1 LNHDA, CDR2 SQIVND (reference sequence). CDR3 size: 14 residues. CDR3 amino acids: CASSGAGESYEQFF. The CDR3, as DNA: TGTGCCAGTAGTGGAGCGGGAGAATCATATGAGCAGTTCTTC. The full variable domain, completed using reference TRBV19 and TRBJ2-1, is DGGITQSPKYLFRKEGQNVTLSCEQNLNHDAMYWYRQDPGQGLRLIYYSQIVNDFQKGDIAEGYSVSREKKESFPLTVTSAQKNPTAFYLCASSGAGESYEQFFGPGTRLTVL.

Of note for this clone: At one boundary the junction diverges from the germline segment, which might be a read error. The CDR3 loop reads CASSLRGTGTTSGDF. Here the CDR3 DNA reads TGTGCCAGCAGCTTGAGAGGGACGGGCACTACGAGCGGGGACTTC. The gene calls are TRBV5-4 and TRBJ2-7; 7 bases agree with TRBD2. CDR3 size: 15 residues. Germline assignment: CDR1 SGHNT and CDR2 YYREEE (reference sequence). Full variable domain (rest looked up from reference TRBV5-4 and TRBJ2-7): ETGVTQSPTHLIKTRGQQVTLRCSSQSGHNTVSWYQQALGQGPQFIFQYYREEENGRGNFPPRFSGLQFPNYSSELNVNALELDDSALYLCASSLRGTGTTSGDFGPGTRLTVT.

This clone was seen a single time. The rearrangement uses TRBV11-3 and TRBJ2-7; 7 nucleotides match TRBD1. Germline V gives CDR1 SGHNT, CDR2 YENEEA. This CDR3 region has 14 residues. The junction had 8 bases not matched to a gene; V was cut back by 6 bases and J by 3 bases. The CDR3 spells CASSHRGRDYEQYF. The DNA for the CDR3 is TGTGCCAGCAGTCACAGGGGCAGGGACTACGAGCAGTACTTC. Looking up the rest from reference TRBV11-3 and TRBJ2-7 gives the full variable domain: EAGVVQSPRYKIIEKKQPVAFWCNPISGHNTLYWYLQNLGQGPELLIRYENEEAVDDSQLPKDRFSAERLKGVDSTLKIQPAELGDSAVYLCASSHRGRDYEQYFGPGTRLTVT.

This clone was counted once. The rearrangement joins TRBV7-8 to TRBJ2-2; 14 bases align to TRBD2. Germline loops: CDR1 SGHVS, CDR2 FQNEAQ. The CDR3 loop spans 18 amino acids. The ends lost 5 bases at V and 4 bases at J; junction bases unmatched: 9. In nucleotides, the CDR3 is TGTGCCAGCAGCCTCCGACTAGCGGGAGGGTTGCGCACCGGGGAGCTGTTTTTT. Translating gives CASSLRLAGGLRTGELFF.

The chain joins TRBV15 to TRBJ2-1, with 11 bases aligning to TRBD2. Germline values: CDR1 LNHNV, CDR2 YYDKDF (reference sequence). CDR3 length: 16 amino acids. The V segment lost 0 bases and the J segment 5 bases; nucleotides outside the gene matches: 3. The CDR3 spells CATSRDASGGNNEQFF. The CDR3 DNA follows: TGTGCCACCAGCAGAGATGCTAGCGGGGGGAACAATGAGCAGTTCTTC.

This clone was counted between two and nine times. This chain links TRBV27 with TRBJ2-7; TRBD1 matches at 7 bases. The CDR3 contains 13 residues. V was clipped by 7 bases and J by 2 bases; unmatched bases: 5. Germline V gives CDR1 MNHEY, CDR2 SMNVEV (reference sequence). The CDR3: CASKETGTYEQYF. The CDR3 DNA sequence: TGTGCCAGCAAAGAGACAGGGACCTACGAGCAGTACTTC.

This sequence joins TRBV2 and TRBJ2-5, with D possibly being TRBD2 (6 bases). From germline, CDR1 is SNHLY and CDR2 FYNNEI. Trimming removed 9 bases from V and 7 bases from J, with 12 bases in between. This CDR3 comprises 11 residues. CDR3 sequence: CARGGMGTQYF. The CDR3 region has the DNA TGTGCCAGGGGGGGAATGGGGACCCAGTACTTC.

V and J are TRBV2 and TRBJ2-2; 10 nucleotides align to TRBD1. V was clipped by 6 bases and J by 3 bases; unmatched bases: 4. Germline V gene lookup returns CDR1 SNHLY and CDR2 FYNNEI. The CDR3 consists of 15 residues. CDR3 in DNA: TGTGCCAGCAGAAGGGACAGGGGCGACACCGGGGAGCTGTTTTTT. Encoded protein: CASRRDRGDTGELFF.

The V gene is TRBV9, the J gene TRBJ1-4, with a weak D call TRBD1 (5 bases). Per the germline V gene, CDR1 is SGDLS and CDR2 is YYNGEE. V lost 5 bases, J lost 11 bases, and 16 bases lay in between. There are 13 residues in the CDR3. CDR3 region: CASSASGVDKLFF. In nucleotides, the CDR3 is TGTGCCAGCAGTGCGTCGGGGGTCGACAAACTGTTTTTT.

This sequence joins TRBV7-2 and TRBJ2-7; D not resolved. The CDR3 is made up of 11 amino acids. V shed 1 base and J shed 6 bases, with 4 bases lying between them. Germline V gives CDR1 SGHTA, CDR2 FQGNSA. For the CDR3, the DNA is TGTGCCAGCAGCTTAGGGGTCGAGCAGTACTTC. This translates into CASSLGVEQYF.

The rearrangement joins TRBV6-5 to TRBJ2-7; D may correspond to TRBD1 or TRBD2 (5 bases each). CDR1 MNHEY and CDR2 SVGAGI come from the germline V gene. V lost 5 bases, J lost 2 bases, and 13 bases lay in between. The CDR3 runs 14 residues. CDR3 DNA sequence: TGTGCCAGCAGTACCGGGACGTCGGCCTACGAGCAGTACTTC. The encoded protein is CASSTGTSAYEQYF.

The chain carries TRBV7-9 and TRBJ2-1, with D maybe TRBD2 (5 bases). Germline-derived CDR1 and CDR2 are SEHNR and FQNEAQ (reference sequence). V was clipped by 2 bases and J by 2 bases, with 10 bases between them. CDR3 length: 15 amino acids. In nucleotides, the CDR3 is TGTGCCAGCAGCTTATCACTAGTAGCCTACAATGAGCAGTTCTTC. Its protein product is CASSLSLVAYNEQFF.

The J gene is TRBJ2-1, the V gene TRBV7-3, with 7 positions matching TRBD1. Per germline, CDR1 SGHTA and CDR2 FQGTGA. Trimming took 2 bases from V and 6 from J; bases not matched to a gene: 4. CDR3 length equals 14 residues. CDR3: CASSLGRGRNEQFF. In nucleotides, the CDR3 is TGTGCCAGCAGCTTAGGTAGGGGGCGCAATGAGCAGTTCTTC.

This clone has a handful of counts. The sample carries other DNA sequences with the same CDR3. The chain combines TRBV27 with TRBJ1-5, with a weak D call TRBD1 (5 bases). Looked up from germline, CDR1 is MNHEY and CDR2 is SMNVEV (reference sequence). V shed 5 bases and J shed 2 bases, with 13 bases lying between them. The CDR3 runs 15 residues. CDR3 sequence reads: CASSPIMGGNQPQHF. The CDR3 DNA reads TGTGCCAGCAGTCCCATAATGGGGGGCAATCAGCCCCAGCATTTT.

The V gene is TRBV7-2, the J gene TRBJ1-2; D is possibly TRBD1 (6 bases). Per germline, CDR1 SGHTA and CDR2 FQGNSA. V was clipped by 5 bases and J by 2 bases, with 12 bases between them. The CDR3 spans 14 residues. CDR3 loop: CASSPWTANYGYTF. The DNA of the CDR3 is TGTGCCAGCAGCCCCTGGACAGCCAACTATGGCTACACCTTC.